Given below is one T cell receptor (beta chain) in context. The antigen remains unidentified. Method: immunoSEQ multiplex PCR; TCRdb's copy keeps in-frame clones and lacks some. The sample lists tens of thousands of clones; 89% were seen once. With V trimmed by 3 bases and J by 5 bases, 6 bases remained unmatched. From germline, CDR1 is MDHEN and CDR2 SYDVKM. The CDR3 has 14 amino acids. The record originates from a study of graft-versus-host responses after intestinal transplantation. The sequenced sample was unstimulated CD8+ T cells sorted from spleen or lymph node cells, obtained before intestinal transplant. The chain employs TRBV28 and TRBJ2-5, with TRBD2 matching over 7 bases. The TCR was taken from a human donor who received an intestinal transplant. CDR3 sequence: CASSFMGGGETQYF. The DNA of the CDR3 is TGTGCCAGCAGTTTCATGGGGGGAGGGGAGACCCAGTACTTC.